This record concerns one TCR beta chain sequence. The data stem from a study of blood T cell repertoires in COVID-19. Whole-study context: PBMCs, B-cell-depleted T cells, or T cells provided the cDNA or gDNA that made up the material.

Participant age was roughly 18 to 95 years, and participants resided in about two dozen US areas. Participant-given clinical history determined each cohort assignment. The length of the CDR3 is 13 residues. The germline V gene encodes CDR1 SGHKS and CDR2 YYEKEE (reference sequence). The germline V and J ends were trimmed by 4 bases and 10 bases, with 17 bases remaining between them. Original methodology: Reference gene primer amplification gave nucleated cell count estimates. Produced via immunoSEQ multiplex PCR; TCRdb's table is partial and in-frame only. V, J and clone size are those of that table, while D and trimming were read from the DNA. In the table there are some 230,000 clones, about four fifths of which are singletons.

J is TRBJ1-1 and V is TRBV5-5; no clear D. The sequenced sample consisted of PBMCs or T cells enriched from blood (not recorded which). The sequence was collected from a woman between 40 and 50 years old with acute COVID-19. The CDR3 sequence: CASSAELLLGAFF. The CDR3 DNA reads as TGTGCCAGCAGCGCGGAATTACTGCTGGGAGCTTTCTTT.